The rows below give T cell receptor beta chains drawn from one sample of a study of neurological immune-mediated disorders. TCRdb passed the 5' RACE reads through MiXCR, listing each CDR3 protein once. The sample holds fewer than 75,000 distinct CDR3 sequences, under 5% seen once. The sequenced sample consisted of PBMCs. These receptors were taken from a man under 40 with multiple sclerosis. Both conserved end residues are part of each CDR3. D genes are given only for firm matches. Size is stated for part of the rows, as once, few or many counts, or as a class when the clone is expanded.

size: NA; D: NA; V: TRBV20-1; J: TRBJ2-1; DNA: TGCAGTGCTAAGCGGTTGGACGAGCAGTTCTTC; CDR3: CSAKRLDEQFF
size: many; D: TRBD1; V: TRBV4-1; J: TRBJ2-7; DNA: TGCGCCAGCAGCCGACAGGGGACAGGGGGCGCCGAGCAGTACTTC; CDR3: CASSRQGTGGAEQYF
size: NA; D: NA; V: TRBV10-3; J: TRBJ2-5; DNA: TGTGCCATCAGGGGGGGAGAGACCCAGTACTTC; CDR3: CAIRGGETQYF
size: few; D: NA; V: TRBV7-3; J: TRBJ2-2; DNA: TGTGCCAGCAGCGGTCCCTTCACCGGGGAGCCGTTTTTT; CDR3: CASSGPFTGEPFF
size: many; D: TRBD2; V: TRBV29-1; J: TRBJ2-3; DNA: TGCAGCTTACTAGCGGGGGGGCCCGGGGATACGCAGTATTTT; CDR3: CSLLAGGPGDTQYF
size: few; D: NA; V: TRBV18; J: TRBJ1-1; DNA: TGTGTCAGCTCACCCCAGGGTTACACTGAAGCTTTCTTT; CDR3: CVSSPQGYTEAFF
size: few; D: TRBD2; V: TRBV29-1; J: TRBJ2-3; DNA: TGCAGCGTTGAAGAACCGGGGACTAGCGTATTCACAGATACGCAGTATTTT; CDR3: CSVEEPGTSVFTDTQYF
size: many; D: TRBD2; V: TRBV20-1; J: TRBJ2-3; DNA: TGCAGTGCGAGAAGACCTCGCGGGGGTGCAGATACGCAGTATTTT; CDR3: CSARRPRGGADTQYF
size: many; D: NA; V: TRBV5-1; J: TRBJ1-1; DNA: TGCGCCAGCTTTCGGGACACGCCGAACACTGAAGCTTTCTTT; CDR3: CASFRDTPNTEAFF
size: once; D: NA; V: TRBV30; J: TRBJ1-2; DNA: TGTGCCTGGAGTGCCGGGAACCTCTATGGCTACACCTTC; CDR3: CAWSAGNLYGYTF
size: many; D: NA; V: TRBV20-1; J: TRBJ1-1; DNA: TGCAGTGCTACTAGGGGGTCCCTGGGTGAAGCTTTCTTT; CDR3: CSATRGSLGEAFF
size: NA; D: TRBD2; V: TRBV20-1; J: TRBJ2-3; DNA: TGCAGTGCTAGAACATCTAGCGGGGGGGCGACAGATACGCAGTATTTT; CDR3: CSARTSSGGATDTQYF
size: many; D: TRBD1; V: TRBV5-4; J: TRBJ2-7; DNA: TGTGCCAGCAGCCCAAAGGGACAGTCCTACGAGCAGTACTTC; CDR3: CASSPKGQSYEQYF
size: many; D: NA; V: TRBV15; J: TRBJ2-6; DNA: TGTGCCACCCTGTCTGGGGCCAACGTCCTGACTTTC; CDR3: CATLSGANVLTF
size: many; D: NA; V: TRBV4-1; J: TRBJ1-1; DNA: TGCGCCAGCAGCCAAGTTGACCGGGAGTCCACTGAAGCTTTCTTT; CDR3: CASSQVDRESTEAFF
size: many; D: TRBD1; V: TRBV27; J: TRBJ1-2; DNA: TGTGCCAGCAGTTTTGTGTCAGGGGGGAATGGCTACACCTTC; CDR3: CASSFVSGGNGYTF
size: many; D: NA; V: TRBV12-3/TRBV12-4; J: TRBJ2-3; DNA: TGTGCCAGCAGTTTAGCTAGCGGCACAGATACGCAGTATTTT; CDR3: CASSLASGTDTQYF
size: few; D: NA; V: TRBV7-2; J: TRBJ2-3; DNA: TGTGCCAGCAGCCGATCCTATACGCAGTATTTT; CDR3: CASSRSYTQYF
size: many; D: NA; V: TRBV15; J: TRBJ1-4; DNA: TGTGCCACCAGCAGACAGTCCACCCATGGTGAAAAACTGTTTTTT; CDR3: CATSRQSTHGEKLFF
size: few; D: TRBD1; V: TRBV5-6; J: TRBJ2-7; DNA: TGTGCCAGCAGCGGGACCGGGACAGGATCCTACGAGCAGTACTTC; CDR3: CASSGTGTGSYEQYF
size: many; D: NA; V: TRBV3-1; J: TRBJ2-7; DNA: TGTGCCAGCAGCCAAGCGGTCAGATCCGAGCAGTACTTC; CDR3: CASSQAVRSEQYF